This T cell receptor (beta chain) was recovered during a study of CD8+ T cells in alopecia areata. Study outcomes and limitations: In patients, TCRs were shared less clearly than in mice, and HLA may possibly be involved.

This clone appeared a few times. Its antigen remains unidentified. Investigators isolated RNA and reverse transcribed it into cDNA to act as the sequencing template. TCRdb's table, derived via immunoSEQ multiplex PCR, lists solely in-frame clones and lacks some. The data contain about 110,000 clones, over 55% of them singletons. The sequence derives from a human donor with alopecia areata. Specimen: NKG2D-low CD8+ T cells sorted from blood.

CDR3 DNA sequence: TGTGCCAGCACGGAGGGGTCCTTTCCGGAGCAGTTCTTC. It codes for CASTEGSFPEQFF. The chain has TRBV2 and TRBJ2-1; TRBD2 is a possible D gene (6 bases). Between the trimmed V and J ends, which lost 7 bases and 10 bases, there was a span of 17 bases. The CDR3 is 13 residues long. Germline values: CDR1 SNHLY, CDR2 FYNNEI.